This T cell receptor (beta chain) was sequenced for a study of OX40 agonist ivuxolimab in advanced cancers. The overall study: One patient with hepatocellular carcinoma and two with cutaneous melanoma, three in all, had partial responses. The study's findings and limits: Among expanded peripheral T cells, antigen specificity went undetermined. Some of the nonresponding patients also showed low levels of normalized T-cell clonal expansion.

Per germline, CDR1 MNHEY and CDR2 SMNVEV (reference sequence). The CDR3 covers 14 residues. V gave up 6 bases and J gave up 8 bases, with 16 bases separating them. The data were produced by immunoSEQ multiplex PCR, yet TCRdb's version contains in-frame clones alone and is incomplete. The sample lists roughly 48,000 clones, 86% occurring once. About this clone: The antigen remains undetermined.

Baseline, cycle 4 day 1, and cycle 7 day 1 were the blood sampling points. This sample comprised CD4+ or CD8+ T cells sorted from blood, obtained in a trial of the OX40 agonist ivuxolimab. This receptor was obtained from an adult with an advanced solid tumor such as melanoma, head and neck, liver or kidney cancer. The genes are TRBV27 and TRBJ1-4, with D possibly being TRBD1 (6 bases). For the CDR3, the DNA is TGTGCCAGCAGCCATCCGGGTCAGGGGGAAAAACTGTTTTTT. Translated: CASSHPGQGEKLFF.